This TCR beta chain emerged from a study of CD8 T cells in Susac syndrome. It was negative isolation that provided the CD8+ and CD4+ T cells, whereas TEMRA cells were enriched by FACS. Roughly 0.45 to 1 ug RNA was reverse transcribed with random hexamers. TCRdb independently ran MiXCR on the immunoSEQ multiplex PCR reads; one entry per CDR3 protein. The sample records under 200,000 distinct CDR3 sequences, roughly 90% being singletons. The sequence derives from a human donor with Susac syndrome. Sequencing used CD4+ T cells from PBMCs.

In DNA form, the CDR3 reads TGTGCCAGCAGTGAGAGGACAGGGGACCACGAGCAGTACTTC. Protein product: CASSERTGDHEQYF. The chain combines TRBV7-9 with TRBJ2-7; TRBD1 matches 9 bases. V shed 6 bases, J shed 5 bases, and the junction held 8 bases outside the gene matches. This CDR3 comprises 14 residues. Germline V lookup: CDR1 SEHNR, CDR2 FQNEAQ (reference sequence). Filled out from reference TRBV7-9 and TRBJ2-7, the complete variable domain reads DTGVSQNPRHKITKRGQNVTFRCDPISEHNRLYWYRQTLGQGPEFLTYFQNEAQLEKSRLLSDRFSAERPKGSFSTLEIQRTEQGDSAMYLCASSERTGDHEQYFGPGTRLTVT.